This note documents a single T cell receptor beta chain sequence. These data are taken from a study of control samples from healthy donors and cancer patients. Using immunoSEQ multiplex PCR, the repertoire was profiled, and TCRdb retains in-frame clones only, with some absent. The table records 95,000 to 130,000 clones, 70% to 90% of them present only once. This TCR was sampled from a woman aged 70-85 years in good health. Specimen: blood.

Here the CDR3 DNA reads TGTGCCAGCAGGAGGGGCGCCCCAACTAATGAAAAACTGTTTTTT. Translating it yields CASRRGAPTNEKLFF. The chain uses TRBV7-4 and TRBJ1-4, with a possible D match to TRBD1 (5 bases). Per the germline V gene, CDR1 is SGHVT and CDR2 is SQSDAQ. Between the trimmed V and J ends, which lost 6 bases and 0 bases, there was a span of 11 bases. The CDR3 totals 15 residues.